A single sample gave rise to the 29 T cell receptor beta chains below, sequenced in a study of blood T cell repertoires in COVID-19. Profiling relied on immunoSEQ multiplex PCR, and the TCRdb table lists in-frame clones only, not all of them. This table has around 95,000 clones, 70% to 90% appearing once. Specimen: peripheral blood. The receptors shown here come from a man aged 50-60 years with active or convalescent COVID-19.

The chain recombines TRBV19 with TRBJ2-5, with 10 bases lining up with TRBD1. This CDR3 has 20 amino acids. V was clipped by 0 bases and J by 5 bases; unmatched bases: 18. CDR1 LNHDA and CDR2 SQIVND come from the germline V gene (reference sequence). Written as DNA, the CDR3 is TGTGCCAGTAGTATAGATCCCCCTGGCGGGACAGGGGCACCTAGGGAGACCCAGTACTTC. Translation gives CASSIDPPGGTGAPRETQYF. The variable domain in full, with the rest retrieved from reference TRBV19 and TRBJ2-5, is DGGITQSPKYLFRKEGQNVTLSCEQNLNHDAMYWYRQDPGQGLRLIYYSQIVNDFQKGDIAEGYSVSREKKESFPLTVTSAQKNPTAFYLCASSIDPPGGTGAPRETQYFGPGTRLLVL.

V gene TRBV7-8 combines with J gene TRBJ1-5; no reliable D call. Germline CDR1 and CDR2: SGHVS and FQNEAQ. V lost 1 base, J lost 5 bases, and 9 bases lay in between. The CDR3 spans 14 residues. The CDR3 protein is CASSLVGEDQPQHF. CDR3 coding DNA: TGTGCCAGCAGCTTAGTTGGGGAGGATCAGCCCCAGCATTTT.

This chain joins TRBV18 and TRBJ1-2; D remains unclear. The CDR3 extends over 13 amino acids. From germline, CDR1 is KGHSH and CDR2 LQKENI. Trimming shortened V by 3 bases and J by 7 bases, and 12 bases separated the two germline ends. CDR3 residues: CASSPVEGVGYTF. Here the CDR3 DNA reads TGTGCCAGCTCACCCGTCGAAGGAGTTGGCTACACCTTC.

The rearrangement links TRBV28 to TRBJ1-5; D ambiguous. Germline V gene lookup returns CDR1 MDHEN and CDR2 SYDVKM. This CDR3 comprises 12 residues. V was shortened by 5 bases and J by 9 bases, with 11 bases between the two germline ends. The DNA for the CDR3 is TGTGCCAGCAGTCTCCGGGCGGGGCCCCAGCATTTT. Its translation is CASSLRAGPQHF.

The genes are TRBV28 and TRBJ1-3, with D unclear. This CDR3 is built from 13 residues. V dropped 6 bases and J dropped 2 bases, with 8 bases sitting between them. CDR1 is MDHEN, CDR2 SYDVKM, per germline. The CDR3: CASRPEAGNTIYF. The DNA of the CDR3 is TGTGCCAGCAGACCAGAGGCTGGAAACACCATATATTTT. Full variable domain (rest looked up from reference TRBV28 and TRBJ1-3): DVKVTQSSRYLVKRTGEKVFLECVQDMDHENMFWYRQDPGLGLRLIYFSYDVKMKEKGDIPEGYSVSREKKERFSLILESASTNQTSMYLCASRPEAGNTIYFGEGSWLTVV.

The sample holds a few counts of this clone. The chain couples TRBV4-2 to TRBJ1-6, with D possibly matching TRBD1 (6 bases). The CDR3 extends over 15 amino acids. Per germline, CDR1 LGHNA and CDR2 YNFKEQ. The V end lost 1 base, the J end lost 6 bases, and 10 bases lay between the germline ends. CDR3 DNA: TGTGCCAGCAGCCAAGGTCAGGGGACTAATTCACCCCTCCACTTT. Amino acids: CASSQGQGTNSPLHF.

This chain uses TRBV28 with TRBJ1-5; D unclear. Germline CDR1 and CDR2: MDHEN and SYDVKM. The CDR3 is made up of 13 amino acids. Trimming took 5 bases from V and 2 from J, leaving 7 bases between them. The CDR3 DNA reads as TGTGCCAGCAGTATCGTCGGCAATCAGCCCCAGCATTTT. This sequence encodes CASSIVGNQPQHF.

The CDR3 loop is CASSSGTGDNEKLFF. For the CDR3, the DNA is TGTGCCAGCAGCTCCGGGACAGGGGATAATGAAAAACTGTTTTTT. The J gene is TRBJ1-4, the V gene TRBV4-2, with 10 bases identical to TRBD1. The J segment lost 4 bases and the V segment lost 5 bases, leaving 4 bases of the junction unmatched. Germline CDR1 and CDR2: LGHNA and YNFKEQ. This CDR3 spans 15 amino acids.

This rearrangement joins TRBV7-2 to TRBJ2-5; TRBD1 aligns across 8 bases. Germline-derived CDR1 and CDR2 are SGHTA and FQGNSA. V lost 5 bases and J lost 2; bases outside the gene matches: 7. The CDR3 has 15 amino acids. The CDR3 loop is CASSPRTGRQETQYF. In nucleotides, the CDR3 is TGTGCCAGCAGCCCCCGGACAGGGAGGCAAGAGACCCAGTACTTC. Combining the CDR3 with reference TRBV7-2 and TRBJ2-5 gives the whole variable domain GAGVSQSPSNKVTEKGKDVELRCDPISGHTALYWYRQSLGQGLEFLIYFQGNSAPDKSGLPSDRFSAERTGGSVSTLTIQRTQQEDSAVYLCASSPRTGRQETQYFGPGTRLLVL.

This rearrangement joins TRBV2 to TRBJ1-5; 7 bases line up with TRBD1. The CDR3 length is 14 residues. In germline, CDR1 is SNHLY, CDR2 FYNNEI. J gave up 6 bases and V 5 bases, and 7 bases lay outside the gene matches. CDR3 DNA sequence: TGTGCCAGCAGTCCCACAGGGGTGGGTCAGCCCCAGCATTTT. It specifies CASSPTGVGQPQHF.

J is TRBJ2-1 and V is TRBV11-2, with TRBD1 matching over 7 bases. The CDR3 is made up of 15 amino acids. CDR1 and CDR2 (germline): SGHAT, FQNNGV. Trimming took 2 bases from V and 1 from J; bases not matched to a gene: 2. CDR3 loop: CASSLTTGSYNEQFF. The CDR3 coding sequence is TGTGCCAGCAGCTTAACGACAGGGTCCTACAATGAGCAGTTCTTC. Combining the CDR3 with reference TRBV11-2 and TRBJ2-1 gives the whole variable domain EAGVAQSPRYKIIEKRQSVAFWCNPISGHATLYWYQQILGQGPKLLIQFQNNGVVDDSQLPKDRFSAERLKGVDSTLKIQPAKLEDSAVYLCASSLTTGSYNEQFFGPGTRLTVL.

The chain couples TRBV7-2 to TRBJ2-2, with TRBD2 matching over 14 bases. CDR1 is SGHTA, CDR2 FQGNSA, per germline. CDR3 length: 16 amino acids. The trim removed 5 bases at V and 5 bases at J, leaving 4 bases unmatched. The DNA for the CDR3 is TGTGCCAGCAGCGTGACTAGCGGGAGGGATACCGGGGAGCTGTTTTTT. Protein product: CASSVTSGRDTGELFF. The full variable domain, rest sourced from reference TRBV7-2 and TRBJ2-2, is GAGVSQSPSNKVTEKGKDVELRCDPISGHTALYWYRQSLGQGLEFLIYFQGNSAPDKSGLPSDRFSAERTGGSVSTLTIQRTQQEDSAVYLCASSVTSGRDTGELFFGEGSRLTVL.

This chain connects TRBV7-2 to TRBJ2-7; TRBD2 aligns across 8 bases. Per the germline V gene, CDR1 is SGHTA and CDR2 is FQGNSA. Trimming removed 10 bases from V and 6 bases from J; junction bases left unmatched: 17. This CDR3 comprises 15 residues. The CDR3 bases are TGTGCCACCCTACCGGGGCTGGCGGGAGGTCGCGAGCAGTACTTC. Protein sequence: CATLPGLAGGREQYF.

The chain combines TRBV6-5 with TRBJ1-2, with D possibly matching TRBD1 (5 bases). Trimming took off 7 bases at V and 6 bases at J, with 15 bases between the two ends. Germline lookup yields CDR1 MNHEY and CDR2 SVGAGI. The CDR3 is made up of 13 amino acids. CDR3 protein: CASTRERADGYTF. CDR3 in DNA: TGTGCCAGCACCAGGGAAAGGGCGGATGGCTACACCTTC.

The chain employs TRBV11-2 and TRBJ2-5; possible D gene TRBD2, 5 bases. The CDR3 consists of 12 residues. Germline CDR1 reads SGHAT; CDR2 reads FQNNGV. V was trimmed by 6 bases and J by 4 bases, leaving 9 bases between them. As DNA, the CDR3 is TGTGCCAGCAGTATAGGGAGAGAGACCCAGTACTTC. It specifies CASSIGRETQYF. The whole variable domain, filled in from reference TRBV11-2 and TRBJ2-5, reads EAGVAQSPRYKIIEKRQSVAFWCNPISGHATLYWYQQILGQGPKLLIQFQNNGVVDDSQLPKDRFSAERLKGVDSTLKIQPAKLEDSAVYLCASSIGRETQYFGPGTRLLVL.

The J gene is TRBJ2-3, the V gene TRBV10-3; D possibly corresponds to TRBD2 (6 bases). The CDR3 is 15 amino acids. Trimming removed 8 bases at V and 1 base at J, with 16 bases between. Germline loops: CDR1 ENHRY, CDR2 SYGVKD. The CDR3 DNA follows: TGTGCCATCCTCTCCAGGGAGCGGGGCACAGATACGCAGTATTTT. As protein: CAILSRERGTDTQYF.

This chain joins TRBV7-9 and TRBJ2-5; TRBD2 matches 10 bases. The germline gives CDR1 SEHNR, CDR2 FQNEAQ (reference sequence). The ends lost 5 bases at V and 2 bases at J; junction bases unmatched: 2. The CDR3 runs 14 residues. In nucleotides, the CDR3 is TGTGCCAGCAGCCCGACTAGCGGGCAAGAGACCCAGTACTTC. The encoded protein is CASSPTSGQETQYF.

The CDR3 loop is CASSVQGGINQPQHF. The CDR3, as DNA: TGTGCCAGCAGCGTTCAGGGAGGTATTAATCAGCCCCAGCATTTT. J is TRBJ1-5 and V is TRBV9, with D possibly being TRBD1 (5 bases). The CDR3 is 15 residues long. The germline gives CDR1 SGDLS, CDR2 YYNGEE. Deletions cut 2 bases from V and 4 bases from J, with 13 bases between.

CDR3 coding DNA: TGTGCCACCAGACAGGGGGTCACCGGGGAGCTGTTTTTT. Encoded protein: CATRQGVTGELFF. This chain connects TRBV24-1 to TRBJ2-2; the match to TRBD1 covers 8 bases. This CDR3 has 13 amino acids. Germline values: CDR1 KGHDR, CDR2 SFDVKD. The junction had 1 base not matched to a gene; V was cut back by 7 bases and J by 4 bases.

The V gene is TRBV6-5, the J gene TRBJ2-2, with D hard to call. Germline V CDR1 and CDR2: MNHEY, SVGAGI. The V gene lost 6 bases and the J gene lost 0 bases, with 8 bases spanning the gap. CDR3 length: 14 amino acids. Here the CDR3 reads CASRLSSNTGELFF. CDR3 in DNA: TGTGCCAGCAGGCTAAGCTCGAACACCGGGGAGCTGTTTTTT.

CDR3 nucleotides: TGTGCCAGTAGCCACAGGGGGAGCACAGATACGCAGTATTTT. This codes for CASSHRGSTDTQYF. The rearrangement joins TRBV19 to TRBJ2-3, with TRBD1 matching over 8 bases. The CDR3 totals 14 residues. Germline V lookup: CDR1 LNHDA, CDR2 SQIVND (reference sequence). After removal of 6 bases from V and 0 bases from J, the junction contained 2 bases not matched to a gene. Based on the CDR3 plus reference TRBV19 and TRBJ2-3, the full variable domain is DGGITQSPKYLFRKEGQNVTLSCEQNLNHDAMYWYRQDPGQGLRLIYYSQIVNDFQKGDIAEGYSVSREKKESFPLTVTSAQKNPTAFYLCASSHRGSTDTQYFGPGTRLTVL.

The chain recombines TRBV19 with TRBJ2-7; a possible D gene is TRBD1 (5 bases). V was pared by 6 bases and J by 3 bases, with 15 bases between. The CDR3 sequence is 14 residues long. The germline CDR1 and CDR2 sequences are LNHDA and SQIVND (reference sequence). The CDR3 DNA is TGTGCCAGTAGAGCCCCAGGGAATGACTACGAGCAGTACTTC. It codes for CASRAPGNDYEQYF.

The CDR3 region is CAWIDGQGNLAFNEQFF. Written as DNA, the CDR3 is TGTGCCTGGATTGATGGACAGGGGAATTTGGCGTTCAATGAGCAGTTCTTC. The rearrangement joins TRBV30 to TRBJ2-1, with 9 nucleotides matching TRBD1. Germline V gene lookup returns CDR1 GTSNPN and CDR2 SVGIG (reference sequence). J lost 6 bases, V lost 4 bases, and 16 bases had no gene match. The CDR3 extends over 17 amino acids.

V usage is TRBV20-1 and J usage is TRBJ2-7; TRBD2 is a possible D gene (5 bases). Germline V gene data show CDR1 as DFQATT and CDR2 as SNEGSKA (reference sequence). The CDR3 is 11 residues long. The V end lost 7 bases, the J end lost 5 bases, and 12 bases lay between the germline ends. The CDR3 is CSVASGHEQYF. The DNA for the CDR3 is TGCAGTGTAGCCAGCGGCCACGAGCAGTACTTC.

The chain carries TRBV11-3 and TRBJ2-4; D remains ambiguous. Trimming left V 5 bases short and J 0 bases short, with 17 bases between. Germline V CDR1 and CDR2: SGHNT, YENEEA. There are 17 residues in the CDR3. In DNA form, the CDR3 reads TGTGCCAGCAGCCCTCTGTCGGTAGCTGGAGCCAAAAACATTCAGTACTTC. Its protein is CASSPLSVAGAKNIQYF.

The V call is TRBV30, the J call TRBJ2-7; TRBD2 is a possible D gene (6 bases). The CDR3 extends over 16 amino acids. CDR1 and CDR2 from the germline V gene are GTSNPN and SVGIG (reference sequence). V was trimmed by 3 bases and J by 2 bases, leaving 20 bases between them. CDR3 DNA: TGTGCCTGGAGACCGGGGGTCCGGGCCCTTACCTACGAGCAGTACTTC. Protein: CAWRPGVRALTYEQYF.

The chain couples TRBV2 to TRBJ2-3; D gene ambiguous. CDR3 length equals 14 residues. Deletions cut 6 bases from V and 8 bases from J, with 18 bases between. Germline lookup yields CDR1 SNHLY and CDR2 FYNNEI. The CDR3 DNA is TGTGCCAGCAGGGAAACCCTTCTAGGTCGTACGCAGTATTTT. Amino acids: CASRETLLGRTQYF.

The rearrangement uses TRBV3-1 (or the pseudogene TRBV3-2) and TRBJ1-1; the D gene is possibly TRBD1 (6 bases). Trimming removed 3 bases from V and 0 bases from J, with 14 bases in between. CDR1 is LGHDT and CDR2 is YNNKEL in the germline V gene (reference sequence). The CDR3 is 16 residues long. CDR3 protein: CASSHDYRTVNTEAFF. CDR3 nucleotide sequence: TGTGCCAGCAGCCACGATTACCGGACAGTGAACACTGAAGCTTTCTTT.

J is TRBJ1-2 and V is TRBV5-1, with 8 bases lining up with TRBD1. V lost 0 bases, J lost 6 bases, and 1 base stayed unmatched. Germline V CDR1 and CDR2: SGHRS, YFSETQ. The CDR3 loop spans 13 amino acids. The CDR3: CASSLGQGNGYTF. CDR3 nucleotide sequence: TGCGCCAGCAGCTTGGGACAGGGGAATGGCTACACCTTC.